This TCR beta chain appears in the sequencing data of a study of T-cell memory formation after mild COVID-19. MiXCR was run by TCRdb on the 5' RACE reads, yielding one entry per CDR3 protein. The table records 200,000 to 250,000 distinct CDR3 sequences, around 9.5% of them present only once. Trimming took off 4 bases at V and 0 bases at J, with 14 bases between the two ends. The CDR3 has 15 amino acids. Germline V gene sequence: CDR1 SGHRS, CDR2 YFSETQ. This clonotype has a count of ten or more. The source material was PBMCs or a T cell subset sorted from them (not recorded which). The TCR originated in a man aged 18 to 30 who had mild COVID-19 (a few samples of this study predate the infection). Cell type and time point are not known. V is TRBV5-1 and J is TRBJ2-7, with D tentatively TRBD2 (6 bases). The CDR3 DNA reads as TGCGCCAGCAGCCAGTTGGAGGGTGTCTCCTACGAGCAGTACTTC. The encoded protein is CASSQLEGVSYEQYF.